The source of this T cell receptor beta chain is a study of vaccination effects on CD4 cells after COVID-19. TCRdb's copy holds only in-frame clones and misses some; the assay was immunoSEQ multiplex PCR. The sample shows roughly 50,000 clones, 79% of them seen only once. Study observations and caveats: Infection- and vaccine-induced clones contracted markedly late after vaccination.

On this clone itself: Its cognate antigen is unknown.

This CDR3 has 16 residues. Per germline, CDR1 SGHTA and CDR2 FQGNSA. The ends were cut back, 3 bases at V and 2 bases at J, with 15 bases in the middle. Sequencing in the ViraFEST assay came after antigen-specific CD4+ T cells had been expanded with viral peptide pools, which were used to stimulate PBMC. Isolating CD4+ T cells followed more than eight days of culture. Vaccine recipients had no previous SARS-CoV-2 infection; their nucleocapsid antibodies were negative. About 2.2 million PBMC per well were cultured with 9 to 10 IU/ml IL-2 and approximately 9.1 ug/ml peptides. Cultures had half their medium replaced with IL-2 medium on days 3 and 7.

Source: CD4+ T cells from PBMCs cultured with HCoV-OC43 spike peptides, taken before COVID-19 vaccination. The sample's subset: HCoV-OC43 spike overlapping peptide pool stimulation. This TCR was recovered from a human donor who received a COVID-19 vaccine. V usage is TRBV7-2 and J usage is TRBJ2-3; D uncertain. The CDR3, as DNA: TGTGCCAGCAGCTTCACCCCCACGGCGGCCACAGATACGCAGTATTTT. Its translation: CASSFTPTAATDTQYF.